The next 26 T cell receptor beta chains were all read from a single sample in a study of T-cell reconstitution after alpha-beta-depleted transplantation in children. Library preparation (for TCRbeta) was performed with unique molecular identifiers. TCRdb used MiXCR to reprocess the PCR reads, holding one entry per CDR3 protein. The sample includes hundreds of thousands of distinct CDR3 sequences, roughly an eighth seen only once; the top ten take 4.5% to 6%. Material: PBMCs from the stem cell graft donor, obtained from the stem cell graft. The origin of the receptors is a human donor who donated a stem cell graft to a child with combined immunodeficiency.

The sample holds a few counts of this clonotype. The genes are TRBV4-2 and TRBJ2-7; D is possibly TRBD1 (6 bases). V was cut by 4 bases and J by 0 bases, with 13 bases left in between. Germline CDR1 LGHNA, CDR2 YNFKEQ. The CDR3 has 15 residues. CDR3 coding DNA: TGTGCCAGCAGCCTCGAATCGGACAGCTCCTACGAGCAGTACTTC. It encodes CASSLESDSSYEQYF.

This clonotype occurred many times. The chain has TRBV29-1 and TRBJ1-2; D unresolved. Germline V CDR1 and CDR2: SQVTM, ANQGSEA. Between the trimmed V and J ends, which lost 4 bases and 3 bases, there was a span of 9 bases. This CDR3 region has 12 residues. CDR3 sequence (DNA): TGCAGCGTTGGAAAGGGAGACTATGGCTACACCTTC. Encoded protein: CSVGKGDYGYTF.

J is TRBJ2-1 and V is TRBV6-5; 12 positions match TRBD2. V lost 4 bases and J lost 5; bases outside the gene matches: 9. CDR1 and CDR2 (germline): MNHEY, SVGAGI. The CDR3 totals 17 residues. CDR3 DNA sequence: TGTGCCAGCAGTTTAAAGGAAAGGACTAGCGGGGACAATGAGCAGTTCTTC. Translated, it gives CASSLKERTSGDNEQFF.

This clonotype showed up just a few times. The genes are TRBV18 and TRBJ1-1, with D unclear. V was cut by 1 base and J by 6 bases, with 12 bases left in between. This CDR3 is built from 14 residues. CDR1 KGHSH and CDR2 LQKENI come from the germline V gene. CDR3 sequence: CASSPRRLDAEAFF. The CDR3, as DNA: TGTGCCAGCTCACCACGCAGGCTGGACGCTGAAGCTTTCTTT.

This clonotype was observed many times. The rearrangement links TRBV13 to TRBJ2-1; TRBD2 matches 7 bases. CDR1 and CDR2 (germline): PRHDT, FYEKMQ (reference sequence). There are 15 residues in the CDR3. V was pared by 6 bases and J by 4 bases, with 9 bases of the junction left unmatched. The CDR3 sequence: CASRTGLEGYNEQFF. The CDR3 DNA reads TGTGCCAGCAGGACCGGACTAGAGGGGTACAATGAGCAGTTCTTC.

The chain links TRBV6-5 to TRBJ2-7, with 8 bases that match TRBD2. The trim removed 4 bases at V and 2 bases at J, leaving 4 bases unmatched. The germline CDR1 and CDR2 sequences are MNHEY and SVGAGI. The CDR3 extends over 14 amino acids. CDR3 nucleotides: TGTGCCAGCAGTTCTAGACTAGCGACCTACGAGCAGTACTTC. This sequence encodes CASSSRLATYEQYF.

The chain has TRBV30 and TRBJ2-1; 11 bases are shared with TRBD2. V shed 5 bases and J 5 bases; nucleotides not matched to a gene: 8. The V gene's germline CDR1 is GTSNPN and CDR2 SVGIG (reference sequence). CDR3 size: 15 residues. The CDR3 spells CAWARGLAANNEQFF. The CDR3 region has the DNA TGTGCCTGGGCGAGGGGACTAGCGGCGAACAATGAGCAGTTCTTC.

This clonotype was observed a handful of times. The chain recombines TRBV29-1 with TRBJ2-7, with D uncertain. CDR1 and CDR2 from the germline V gene are SQVTM and ANQGSEA. The CDR3 consists of 11 residues. V shed 4 bases and J shed 5 bases, with 9 bases lying between them. CDR3 residues: CSVVLAHEQYF. The CDR3 coding sequence is TGCAGCGTTGTGTTGGCCCACGAGCAGTACTTC.

The rearrangement uses TRBV12-3 or TRBV12-4 and TRBJ2-1; 7 nucleotides align to TRBD2. The CDR3 runs 14 residues. The J segment lost 9 bases and the V segment lost 2 bases, leaving 7 bases of the junction unmatched. The CDR3 DNA is TGTGCCAGCAGTTTAAGGGAGGGCCTAAGTGAGCAGTTCTTC. This translates into CASSLREGLSEQFF.

The J gene is TRBJ2-7, the V gene TRBV5-5, with 9 bases fitting TRBD2. CDR1 is SGHKS and CDR2 is YYEKEE in the germline V gene (reference sequence). Trimming took 3 bases from V and 2 from J; bases not matched to a gene: 9. This CDR3 is built from 16 residues. CDR3 sequence: CASSSDSGRVPYEQYF. The CDR3 nucleotides read TGTGCCAGCAGCTCGGATAGCGGGAGAGTTCCCTACGAGCAGTACTTC.

This chain joins TRBV20-1 and TRBJ1-2; D ambiguous. Between the trimmed V and J ends, which lost 6 bases and 4 bases, there was a span of 18 bases. The CDR3 is 14 amino acids. Germline lookup yields CDR1 DFQATT and CDR2 SNEGSKA (reference sequence). The CDR3 coding sequence is TGCAGTGCCTTCGTGCCCTTAGTTCGCTATGGCTACACCTTC. It codes for CSAFVPLVRYGYTF.

This clonotype has just a few counts. The J gene is TRBJ2-1, the V gene TRBV11-3; the match to TRBD2 covers 8 bases. There are 14 residues in the CDR3. The V segment lost 5 bases and the J segment 4 bases; nucleotides outside the gene matches: 4. Germline V gene data show CDR1 as SGHNT and CDR2 as YENEEA. The CDR3 region is CASSRLARYNEQFF. CDR3 sequence (DNA): TGTGCCAGCAGCAGACTAGCGCGGTACAATGAGCAGTTCTTC.

CDR3 nucleotides: TGCGCCAGCAGCCAAGGTTCGGGGGGAACCAAAAACATTCAGTACTTC. This codes for CASSQGSGGTKNIQYF. The chain couples TRBV4-1 to TRBJ2-4, with 7 bases that match TRBD2. Germline assignment: CDR1 MGHRA and CDR2 YSYEKL. The CDR3 extends over 16 amino acids. V lost 1 base, J lost 2 bases, and 5 bases stayed unmatched.

In this sample, this clonotype turned up a few times. The chain links TRBV9 to TRBJ2-7; a weak D match, TRBD1 (6 bases). CDR1 is SGDLS and CDR2 is YYNGEE in the germline V gene. This CDR3 comprises 13 residues. The V and J ends lost 0 bases and 6 bases respectively, with 10 bases between them. As DNA, the CDR3 is TGTGCCAGCAGCGTAGCTACAGGGACCGAGCAGTACTTC. This codes for CASSVATGTEQYF.

The CDR3 is CASSLLGAPNTGELFF. The CDR3 bases are TGTGCCAGCAGTTTATTGGGGGCCCCGAACACCGGGGAGCTGTTTTTT. This rearrangement joins TRBV28 to TRBJ2-2; a possible D gene is TRBD1 (6 bases). The length of the CDR3 is 16 residues. V lost 1 base, J lost 0 bases, and 9 bases lay in between. CDR1 and CDR2 (germline): MDHEN, SYDVKM. The full variable domain, with the rest looked up from reference TRBV28 and TRBJ2-2, is DVKVTQSSRYLVKRTGEKVFLECVQDMDHENMFWYRQDPGLGLRLIYFSYDVKMKEKGDIPEGYSVSREKKERFSLILESASTNQTSMYLCASSLLGAPNTGELFFGEGSRLTVL.

A few counts support this clonotype. CDR3 region: CASSEKVLAEAFF. The CDR3 coding sequence is TGTGCCAGCAGTGAAAAGGTCTTGGCTGAAGCTTTCTTT. This chain joins TRBV2 and TRBJ1-1, with D hard to call. Germline V CDR1 and CDR2: SNHLY, FYNNEI. This CDR3 is built from 13 residues. Trimming pared 2 bases from V and 6 bases from J, leaving 10 bases between.

This clonotype was seen repeatedly, ten times or more. This chain's CDR3 is CASSPTPGTSNEQFF. CDR3 nucleotides: TGCGCCAGCAGCCCGACTCCCGGGACGAGCAATGAGCAGTTCTTC. The rearrangement uses TRBV5-1 and TRBJ2-1; TRBD1 or TRBD2 may be the D gene (5 bases each). With 4 bases removed from V and 6 bases from J, the gap between germline ends came to 17 bases. The CDR3 is made up of 15 amino acids. Germline V gene sequence: CDR1 SGHRS, CDR2 YFSETQ. The entire variable domain, with the rest obtained from reference TRBV5-1 and TRBJ2-1, is as follows: KAGVTQTPRYLIKTRGQQVTLSCSPISGHRSVSWYQQTPGQGLQFLFEYFSETQRNKGNFPGRFSGRQFSNSRSEMNVSTLELGDSALYLCASSPTPGTSNEQFFGPGTRLTVL.

This clonotype was observed a few times. J is TRBJ2-3 and V is TRBV28; 11 bases agree with TRBD2. There are 16 residues in the CDR3. Germline V gene data show CDR1 as MDHEN and CDR2 as SYDVKM. The ends lost 5 bases at V and 5 bases at J; junction bases unmatched: 9. CDR3 DNA: TGTGCCAGCAGTGTACTAGCGGGAGCCCCGGTAGATACGCAGTATTTT. Translation: CASSVLAGAPVDTQYF.

This clonotype was observed many times. This chain connects TRBV19 to TRBJ2-3; D unclear. Germline CDR1 is LNHDA and CDR2 is SQIVND (reference sequence). V dropped 4 bases and J dropped 5 bases, with 10 bases sitting between them. The CDR3 is 13 residues long. For the CDR3, the DNA is TGTGCCAGTAGTACAGGAACAGAAGATACGCAGTATTTT. Translation gives CASSTGTEDTQYF. The entire variable domain, with the rest obtained from reference TRBV19 and TRBJ2-3, is as follows: DGGITQSPKYLFRKEGQNVTLSCEQNLNHDAMYWYRQDPGQGLRLIYYSQIVNDFQKGDIAEGYSVSREKKESFPLTVTSAQKNPTAFYLCASSTGTEDTQYFGPGTRLTVL.

The chain recombines TRBV29-1 with TRBJ1-4, with TRBD1 as a possible D gene (5 bases). V was pared by 0 bases and J by 0 bases, with 14 bases between. Germline V CDR1 and CDR2: SQVTM, ANQGSEA. The CDR3 loop spans 17 amino acids. The CDR3 reads CSVEDRGDGATNEKLFF. The CDR3 DNA sequence: TGCAGCGTTGAAGATCGAGGGGACGGAGCAACTAATGAAAAACTGTTTTTT. The whole variable domain, filled in from reference TRBV29-1 and TRBJ1-4, reads SAVISQKPSRDICQRGTSLTIQCQVDSQVTMMFWYRQQPGQSLTLIATANQGSEATYESGFVIDKFPISRPNLTFSTLTVSNMSPEDSSIYLCSVEDRGDGATNEKLFFGSGTQLSVL.

The table lists this clonotype with a few counts. The rearrangement links TRBV27 to TRBJ1-2; TRBD1 agrees at 10 bases. This CDR3 spans 15 amino acids. CDR1 is MNHEY and CDR2 is SMNVEV in the germline V gene (reference sequence). The V gene end was trimmed by 5 bases and the J gene end by 3 bases; junction bases not matched to a gene: 6. The CDR3 region is CASSLGQGGDYGYTF. The DNA for the CDR3 is TGTGCCAGCAGTCTAGGACAGGGGGGAGACTATGGCTACACCTTC.

This clonotype was counted between two and nine times. The chain employs TRBV12-3 or TRBV12-4 and TRBJ2-3; weak D call: TRBD1 (5 bases). Trimming took 4 bases from V and 5 from J, leaving 22 bases between them. The CDR3 has 17 residues. The CDR3 reads CASSSRYLGRGRDTQYF. CDR3 DNA sequence: TGTGCCAGCAGTTCACGATACTTGGGAAGGGGAAGAGATACGCAGTATTTT.

This clonotype was counted a few times. V gene TRBV9 combines with J gene TRBJ2-2; tentatively, D is TRBD1 (5 bases). This CDR3 spans 15 amino acids. The V and J ends lost 0 bases and 1 base respectively, with 7 bases between them. Germline V gene data show CDR1 as SGDLS and CDR2 as YYNGEE. The CDR3 DNA is TGTGCCAGCAGCGTAGCAGGGCGGAACACCGGGGAGCTGTTTTTT. Protein sequence: CASSVAGRNTGELFF. Together with reference TRBV9 and TRBJ2-2, the CDR3 gives the full variable domain: DSGVTQTPKHLITATGQRVTLRCSPRSGDLSVYWYQQSLDQGLQFLIQYYNGEERAKGNILERFSAQQFPDLHSELNLSSLELGDSALYFCASSVAGRNTGELFFGEGSRLTVL.

This clonotype was observed a handful of times. The chain couples TRBV20-1 to TRBJ2-1; 14 bases are a match to TRBD2. The CDR3 length is 18 residues. The trim removed 5 bases at V and 6 bases at J, leaving 15 bases unmatched. Germline V gene data show CDR1 as DFQATT and CDR2 as SNEGSKA (reference sequence). The chain's CDR3 is CSASTSGRAKGRPNEQFF. CDR3 coding DNA: TGCAGTGCTTCGACTAGCGGGAGGGCCAAAGGTCGACCCAATGAGCAGTTCTTC.

This clonotype was recorded a few times. The CDR3 sequence: CASSRGGLAGGSSYEQYF. CDR3 sequence (DNA): TGTGCCAGCAGCCGCGGGGGACTAGCGGGAGGGTCCTCCTACGAGCAGTACTTC. The chain uses TRBV12-3 or TRBV12-4 and TRBJ2-7; 16 bases fit TRBD2. This CDR3 has 18 amino acids. V trimming: 6 bases; J trimming: 0 bases; junction bases outside the gene matches: 8.

In this sample, this clonotype turned up a few times. The rearrangement joins TRBV3-1 to TRBJ1-2; 9 bases map to TRBD1. Germline V gene lookup returns CDR1 LGHDT and CDR2 YNNKEL (reference sequence). With V trimmed by 1 base and J by 4 bases, 7 bases remained unmatched. The CDR3 has 16 residues. Here the CDR3 reads CASSQGTGAGAYGYTF. The CDR3 DNA sequence: TGTGCCAGCAGCCAAGGGACAGGGGCAGGTGCCTATGGCTACACCTTC.